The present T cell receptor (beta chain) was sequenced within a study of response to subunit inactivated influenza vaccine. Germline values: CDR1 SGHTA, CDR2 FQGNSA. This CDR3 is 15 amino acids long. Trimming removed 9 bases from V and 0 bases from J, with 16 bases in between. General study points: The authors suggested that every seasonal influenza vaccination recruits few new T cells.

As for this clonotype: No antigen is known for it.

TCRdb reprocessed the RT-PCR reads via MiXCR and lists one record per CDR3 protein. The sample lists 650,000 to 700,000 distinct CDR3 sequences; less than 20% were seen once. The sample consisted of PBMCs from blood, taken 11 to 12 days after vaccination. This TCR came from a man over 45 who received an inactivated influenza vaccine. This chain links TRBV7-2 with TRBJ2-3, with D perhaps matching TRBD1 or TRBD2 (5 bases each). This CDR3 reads CASLGDGASTDTQYF. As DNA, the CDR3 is TGTGCCAGTCTTGGGGACGGGGCTAGCACAGATACGCAGTATTTT. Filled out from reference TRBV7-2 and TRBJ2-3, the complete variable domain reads GAGVSQSPSNKVTEKGKDVELRCDPISGHTALYWYRQSLGQGLEFLIYFQGNSAPDKSGLPSDRFSAERTGGSVSTLTIQRTQQEDSAVYLCASLGDGASTDTQYFGPGTRLTVL.